Shown below are 19 T cell receptor beta chains from a single sample sequenced in a study of cytomegalovirus exposure and HLA in healthy donors. A multiplex PCR was run with 60 Vbeta primers and 13 Jbeta primers. TCRdb's table, derived via immunoSEQ multiplex PCR, lists solely in-frame clones and lacks some. The data show approximately 95,000 clones, over 70% seen once. Sequencing was performed on PBMCs. These receptors were obtained from a man between 18 and 35 years old in good health and CMV-seropositive.

The gene calls are TRBV23-1 and TRBJ2-5, with D possibly TRBD1 on 6 matching bases. TRBV23-1 falls under the ORF class, with uncertain function. This CDR3 region has 16 residues. Trimming left V 0 bases short and J 4 bases short, with 15 bases between. The CDR3: CASSQSGAGLLETQYF. CDR3 sequence (DNA): TGCGCCAGCAGTCAATCGGGGGCAGGGCTTCTAGAGACCCAGTACTTC.

The V gene is TRBV7-9, the J gene TRBJ2-6; weak D call: TRBD1 (5 bases). The CDR3 runs to 16 residues. Germline V gene sequence: CDR1 SEHNR, CDR2 FQNEAQ (reference sequence). V was cut by 5 bases and J by 1 base, with 12 bases left in between. The CDR3 nucleotides are TGTGCCAGCAGCCCTAGGGGCGGATCTGGGGCCAACGTCCTGACTTTC. This encodes CASSPRGGSGANVLTF.

This clone has just a few counts. This chain links TRBV10-3 with TRBJ2-7; D not certain. Trimming pared 2 bases from V and 2 bases from J, leaving 4 bases between. There are 12 residues in the CDR3. Germline assignment: CDR1 ENHRY and CDR2 SYGVKD. CDR3 DNA: TGTGCCATCAGTGAGCAGACCTACGAGCAGTACTTC. Encoded protein: CAISEQTYEQYF.

This clone has more than one count but fewer than ten. The chain uses TRBV5-4 and TRBJ1-1, with D perhaps TRBD1 (5 bases). V lost 0 bases, J lost 7 bases, and 7 bases lay in between. Germline CDR1 is SGHNT and CDR2 is YYREEE (reference sequence). The CDR3 contains 12 residues. CDR3 DNA sequence: TGTGCCAGCAGCTTGGACGGGGGTGAAGCTTTCTTT. It yields the protein CASSLDGGEAFF. Full variable domain (rest looked up from reference TRBV5-4 and TRBJ1-1): ETGVTQSPTHLIKTRGQQVTLRCSSQSGHNTVSWYQQALGQGPQFIFQYYREEENGRGNFPPRFSGLQFPNYSSELNVNALELDDSALYLCASSLDGGEAFFGQGTRLTVV.

V gene TRBV10-2 combines with J gene TRBJ1-5; perhaps TRBD1 as D (5 bases). Germline assignment: CDR1 WSHSY and CDR2 SAAADI. Trimming removed 0 bases at V and 0 bases at J, with 21 bases between. The CDR3 runs to 20 residues. In DNA form, the CDR3 reads TGCGCCAGCAGTGAGTCGACGGGACTCGGAGGTGCGTATAGCAATCAGCCCCAGCATTTT. It specifies CASSESTGLGGAYSNQPQHF.

CDR3 coding DNA: TGCGCCAGCAGCCAGCGTCAGGACAGGGGCACCGGGGAGCTGTTTTTT. It translates to CASSQRQDRGTGELFF. This chain links TRBV4-1 with TRBJ2-2, with 9 bases identical to TRBD1. Unmatched junction bases numbered 6, after V lost 3 bases and J lost 4 bases. The CDR3 extends over 16 amino acids. Looked up from germline, CDR1 is MGHRA and CDR2 is YSYEKL.

The chain has TRBV6-6 and TRBJ1-4; D is undetermined. There are 15 residues in the CDR3. Germline CDR1 is MNHNY and CDR2 is SVGAGI (reference sequence). The V and J ends lost 5 bases and 4 bases respectively, with 14 bases between them. CDR3 residues: CASSQLGGFNEKLFF. DNA for the CDR3: TGTGCCAGCAGTCAGTTGGGAGGTTTTAATGAAAAACTGTTTTTT.

This clone was seen only a few times. This CDR3 reads CASSPGQGSMGDTF. The CDR3 region has the DNA TGTGCCAGCAGCCCAGGACAGGGGTCTATGGGGGACACCTTC. V gene TRBV7-9 combines with J gene TRBJ1-2; TRBD1 agrees at 9 bases. The CDR3 runs 14 residues. In germline, CDR1 is SEHNR, CDR2 FQNEAQ (reference sequence). V was clipped by 5 bases and J by 12 bases; unmatched bases: 13. Full variable domain (rest looked up from reference TRBV7-9 and TRBJ1-2): DTGVSQNPRHKITKRGQNVTFRCDPISEHNRLYWYRQTLGQGPEFLTYFQNEAQLEKSRLLSDRFSAERPKGSFSTLEIQRTEQGDSAMYLCASSPGQGSMGDTFGSGTRLTVV.

The chain carries TRBV6-4 and TRBJ1-5; D is undetermined. CDR3 length equals 14 residues. V was trimmed by 2 bases and J by 4 bases, leaving 9 bases between them. Germline CDR1 reads MRHNA; CDR2 reads SNTAGT. In nucleotides, the CDR3 is TGTGCCAGCAGTGACGAAGCAGGTAATCAGCCCCAGCATTTT. It codes for CASSDEAGNQPQHF.

V and J are TRBV2 and TRBJ2-5, with 14 bases lining up with TRBD2. The CDR3 covers 16 residues. Germline V lookup: CDR1 SNHLY, CDR2 FYNNEI. V dropped 6 bases and J dropped 0; count of bases not matched to a gene: 3. CDR3 in amino acids: CASSQGLAGDQETQYF. The CDR3 nucleotides read TGTGCCAGCAGCCAGGGACTAGCGGGGGACCAAGAGACCCAGTACTTC.

The chain joins TRBV19 to TRBJ1-2; TRBD1 agrees at 7 bases. CDR3 length: 13 residues. CDR1 LNHDA and CDR2 SQIVND come from the germline V gene (reference sequence). J gave up 6 bases and V 4 bases, and 5 bases lay outside the gene matches. CDR3 sequence (DNA): TGTGCCAGTAGTAGACAGGGAGGTAATGGCTACACCTTC. It codes for CASSRQGGNGYTF.

The CDR3 loop is CASSAGTANEKLFF. CDR3 nucleotide sequence: TGTGCCAGCTCAGCCGGGACAGCAAATGAAAAACTGTTTTTT. V and J are TRBV18 and TRBJ1-4; TRBD1 matches 7 bases. Per the germline V gene, CDR1 is KGHSH and CDR2 is LQKENI. V lost 5 bases to trimming and J lost 5 bases; unmatched junction nucleotides: 5. This CDR3 has 14 residues. Drawing the rest from reference TRBV18 and TRBJ1-4, the complete variable domain is NAGVMQNPRHLVRRRGQEARLRCSPMKGHSHVYWYRQLPEEGLKFMVYLQKENIIDESGMPKERFSAEFPKEGPSILRIQQVVRGDSAAYFCASSAGTANEKLFFGSGTQLSVL.

This sequence joins TRBV2 and TRBJ1-3; 8 bases are shared with TRBD1. The CDR3 totals 15 residues. Trimming removed 3 bases from V and 2 bases from J; junction bases left unmatched: 3. The V gene's germline CDR1 is SNHLY and CDR2 FYNNEI. DNA for the CDR3: TGTGCCAGCAGTGAGGACAGGGTACCTGGAAACACCATATATTTT. It translates to CASSEDRVPGNTIYF.

This chain connects TRBV5-4 to TRBJ2-1; 9 bases fit TRBD1. Germline values: CDR1 SGHNT, CDR2 YYREEE (reference sequence). The CDR3 extends over 17 amino acids. V shed 3 bases, J shed 6 bases, and the junction held 13 bases outside the gene matches. The CDR3 DNA is TGTGCCAGCAGCTCAAAAAGCGCGGGACAGGGAATCAATGAGCAGTTCTTC. Protein product: CASSSKSAGQGINEQFF.

This chain links TRBV15 with TRBJ1-2; 10 bases agree with TRBD1. The CDR3 length is 15 residues. Looked up from germline, CDR1 is LNHNV and CDR2 is YYDKDF (reference sequence). V trimming: 1 base; J trimming: 6 bases; junction bases outside the gene matches: 5. For the CDR3, the DNA is TGTGCCACCAGCAGAGGGACAGGGGGAATCGATGGCTACACCTTC. Translated, it gives CATSRGTGGIDGYTF.

The CDR3 reads CASNEDNSGNTIYF. The CDR3 DNA sequence: TGTGCCAGTAATGAGGACAATTCTGGAAACACCATATATTTT. V gene TRBV19 combines with J gene TRBJ1-3; possible D gene TRBD1, 5 bases. The CDR3 spans 14 residues. Germline V gives CDR1 LNHDA, CDR2 SQIVND (reference sequence). V dropped 7 bases and J dropped 1 base, with 11 bases sitting between them.

This sequence joins TRBV7-9 and TRBJ1-6, with 9 bases identical to TRBD1. Unmatched junction bases numbered 8, after V lost 5 bases and J lost 9 bases. The CDR3 has 15 residues. CDR1 is SEHNR and CDR2 is FQNEAQ in the germline V gene (reference sequence). CDR3: CASSRDRGKPSPLHF. Written as DNA, the CDR3 is TGTGCCAGCAGCCGAGACAGGGGGAAACCTTCACCCCTCCACTTT.

The chain carries TRBV19 and TRBJ1-4, with D possibly TRBD1 on 5 matching bases. Germline CDR1 reads LNHDA; CDR2 reads SQIVND (reference sequence). Trimming left V 8 bases short and J 10 bases short, with 26 bases between. This CDR3 is built from 16 residues. The CDR3 DNA reads TGTGCCAGTGCCGTTGAAGGGGTGAACGGACATGGAAAACTGTTTTTT. Amino acid sequence: CASAVEGVNGHGKLFF.

The chain combines TRBV19 with TRBJ1-4; D perhaps matches TRBD1 (5 bases). Germline V gene sequence: CDR1 LNHDA, CDR2 SQIVND (reference sequence). The CDR3 contains 14 residues. With 3 bases removed from V and 6 bases from J, the gap between germline ends came to 11 bases. CDR3 amino acids: CASSMRGLDEKLFF. CDR3 coding DNA: TGTGCCAGTAGTATGCGGGGACTTGATGAAAAACTGTTTTTT.